The present T cell receptor (beta chain) was sequenced within a study of regulatory T cells in long-lasting Graves disease (dated by TCRdb to the early 2020s). Regarding the study in general: Newly diagnosed Graves' disease patients had taken antithyroid drugs for less than 3 months. Patients with persistent Graves' disease were compared with patients with newly diagnosed Graves' disease using TCR sequencing and RNA sequencing of peripheral blood. The study took place in China and was registered as a clinical trial. A total of about 33 samples underwent TCR sequencing, from some 13 patients with persistent Graves' disease and 20 patients with newly diagnosed Graves' disease.

What the research found in general, with its limitations: Patients with persistent disease shared more public clonotypes (over 2,500) than newly diagnosed patients did (approximately 970). Because the primary lesion, thyroid tissue, could not be accessed, the study looked at peripheral blood alone. Lower TCR Shannon entropy and fewer highly expanded clones were observed in persistent Graves' disease patients than in newly diagnosed patients, which suggested clonal expansion. Only the TCR beta chain was sequenced and analyzed. Preferential use of TRBV28, TRBJ1-2 and TRBJ2-5 was observed in persistent disease, whereas TRBV20-1 and TRBJ2-1 were favored in newly diagnosed disease. The authors noted that the small sample size was a limitation that may lower accuracy.

In its sample, this clonotype was seen a few times. Its antigen is not yet known. No quality values exist for individual bases; no much larger clone is one base distant. Based on the germline V gene (reference sequence), the CDR1 and CDR2 sequences are LNHDA and SQIVND. CDR3 length: 14 amino acids, cysteine to phenylalanine. Of the read, only the CDR3 DNA is kept; its 42 bases are in frame from base 1. Cut back by 6 bases and 0 bases, the V and J ends lie 10 bases apart. The library was generated by multiplex PCR. TCRdb records Illumina HiSeq 4000 as the sequencer. To build TCR beta libraries, CDR3 regions were amplified by Arm-PCR using iRepertoire HTBI primers. PCR products were gel purified before sequencing. Regarding the original processing steps: Across samples, roughly 60 TRBV and roughly 15 TRBJ segments were identified and used for gene usage analysis of CDR3 amino acid clonotypes. COPE and FqMerger were used to merge filtered high-quality paired reads into contigs. BLAST was used to align contigs to IMGT TRBV, TRBD and TRBJ reference genes, with CDR3 defined following IMGT. Clonotypes above 0.1% frequency were classified as highly expanded clones. Repertoire diversity was measured by Shannon entropy, and V-J evenness by the Gini coefficient. Public clonotypes were defined as clonotypes shared by more than one individual. TCRdb itself trimmed the public reads at Q25 with fastp, ran MiXCR and retained productive beta chains. Identical CDR3 proteins give one entry, which carries the most common genes and DNA. The V and J calls, along with clone size, are taken from TCRdb and not from the paper's own processing. This sample lists 200,000 to 300,000 distinct CDR3 sequences; 20% were detected once. The ten largest clones take up about 14% of the sample.

The sample's time point, from its label and the paper: newly diagnosed GD, antithyroid drugs for less than 3 months. For both TCR sequencing and RNA sequencing, RNA was extracted from PBMCs using TRIzol. The diagnosis of Graves' disease was made according to American Thyroid Association guidelines. Patients were recruited from an endocrinology department in Xi'an, China. From each patient, around 9 milliliters of peripheral blood was collected into an EDTA anticoagulant tube. Ficoll Paque Plus density gradient separation was used to isolate PBMCs, and no further T cell sorting was performed. RNA quality was checked with an Agilent 2100 Bioanalyzer and agarose gel, and concentration with a NanoDrop 2000.

Recombination linked TRBV19 to TRBJ2-3, with no confidently assigned D gene. The specimen was peripheral blood mononuclear cells (PBMCs), collected at new diagnosis, from a patient treated with antithyroid drugs. This TCR came from a female donor with Graves disease. The bases read TGTGCCAGTAGGTGGTCAGTTAGCACAGATACGCAGTATTTT. It translates to CASRWSVSTDTQYF.